The present T cell receptor (beta chain) was sequenced within a study of blood T cell repertoires in COVID-19. About the research overall: The study drew acute and convalescent COVID-19 samples from the United States, Italy and Spain.

Method: immunoSEQ multiplex PCR; TCRdb's copy keeps in-frame clones and lacks some. The sample has over 20,000 clones, around 90% seen once. The V gene's germline CDR1 is MDHEN and CDR2 SYDVKM. J was trimmed by 4 bases and V by 7 bases; bases with no gene match: 4. This CDR3 has 13 residues. A single count supports this clone. The chain carries TRBV28 and TRBJ1-1; TRBD1 aligns across 9 bases. The source material was peripheral blood. The sequence was collected from a man between 65 and 85 years old with active COVID-19. The CDR3, as DNA: TGTGCCAGCACTAGACAGGGGGGCACTGAAGCTTTCTTT. Amino acid sequence: CASTRQGGTEAFF.